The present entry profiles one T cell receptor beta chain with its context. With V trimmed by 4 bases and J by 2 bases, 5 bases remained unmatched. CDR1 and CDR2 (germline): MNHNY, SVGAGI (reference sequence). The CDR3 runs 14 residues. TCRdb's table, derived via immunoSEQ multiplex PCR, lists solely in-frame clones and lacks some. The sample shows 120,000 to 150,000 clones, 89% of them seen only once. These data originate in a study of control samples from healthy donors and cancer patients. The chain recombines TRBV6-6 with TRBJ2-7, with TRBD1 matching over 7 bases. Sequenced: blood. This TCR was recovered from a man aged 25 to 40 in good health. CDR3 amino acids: CASSSTGDPYEQYF. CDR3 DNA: TGTGCCAGCAGTTCTACAGGGGATCCCTACGAGCAGTACTTC.